This T cell receptor beta chain was found in a study of PD-L1 blockade in urothelial cancer. The overall study: Bladder-origin urothelial cancer in males described twenty-five of the 29 patients. Blood samples contained a median 141,255 T cells.

This CDR3 is built from 15 residues. The ends lost 6 bases at V and 5 bases at J; junction bases unmatched: 13. Germline values: CDR1 GTSNPN, CDR2 SVGIG (reference sequence). Points on this clone: Its antigen is not identified.

Points from the study as a whole: Survival was better when pretreatment blood TCR clonality fell below the median. Expansion of tumor-associated blood clones at 3 weeks was greater in durable-benefit patients.

The method was immunoSEQ multiplex PCR; TCRdb's version includes in-frame clones alone and lacks a portion of them. The sample lists about 24,000 clones, approximately 81% occurring once. This receptor was taken from a man between 65 and 85 years old with urothelial cancer. The material was PBMCs, obtained around atezolizumab (anti-PD-L1) treatment. The J gene is TRBJ2-3, the V gene TRBV30, with 8 bases that match TRBD2. The CDR3 here is CACNPGAGVEDTQYF. The CDR3 nucleotides read TGTGCCTGCAACCCTGGAGCGGGAGTGGAAGATACGCAGTATTTT.